The 26 T cell receptor beta chains in this list originate from one sample, sequenced in a study of regulatory T cells in long-lasting Graves disease. With iRepertoire HTBI primers and Arm-PCR of CDR3 regions, TCR beta libraries were built. One entry per CDR3 protein results from TCRdb running MiXCR on the multiplex PCR reads. Among 540,000 or so distinct CDR3 sequences listed, roughly 13% were seen once. Time point meaning: newly diagnosed GD, antithyroid drugs for less than 3 months. With RNA extracted from PBMCs as input, the TCR library was made. These data were likewise used in another study, on T cells in Graves' hyperthyroidism and ophthalmopathy.

The specimen comprised peripheral blood mononuclear cells (PBMCs), sampled at new diagnosis, from a patient treated with antithyroid drugs. The receptors derive from a man between 25 and 39 years old with Graves disease.

In the case of this clonotype: A read error may be the cause here, since a much bigger clone is one base away. The CDR3 is CSAFHQGREAQYF. For the CDR3, the DNA is TGCAGTGCTTTCCATCAGGGCCGGGAGGCCCAGTACTTC. The V gene is TRBV20-1, the J gene TRBJ2-1; TRBD2 agrees at 7 bases. The J call may be wrong; the DNA end is better matched by TRBJ2-5. CDR3 length equals 13 residues. Germline V gives CDR1 DFQATT, CDR2 SNEGSKA (reference sequence).

The sample holds many counts of this clonotype. The chain employs TRBV20-1 and TRBJ1-1; D perhaps matches TRBD1 (6 bases). The V end was cut by 4 bases, the J end by 3 bases, with 18 bases between. CDR3 length: 15 residues. The V gene's germline CDR1 is DFQATT and CDR2 SNEGSKA (reference sequence). The CDR3, as DNA: TGCAGTGCTATGAGGGGGGCCAGGGTGGACACTGAAGCTTTCTTT. Its translation: CSAMRGARVDTEAFF.

This clonotype was recorded many times. The rearrangement links TRBV20-1 to TRBJ1-2; D ambiguous. The CDR3 runs to 13 residues. V was shortened by 6 bases and J by 1 base, with 12 bases between the two germline ends. Germline-derived CDR1 and CDR2 are DFQATT and SNEGSKA (reference sequence). The CDR3 DNA is TGCAGTGCCGGCGAGCGGCTTAACTATGGCTACACCTTC. Translation: CSAGERLNYGYTF.

This clonotype was seen at least ten times. The chain couples TRBV7-2 to TRBJ2-1; a weak D match, TRBD2 (5 bases). Trimming stripped 5 bases from V and 4 bases from J, with 9 bases between. CDR3 length: 13 residues. Germline lookup yields CDR1 SGHTA and CDR2 FQGNSA. CDR3 bases: TGTGCCAGCAGCCAGGACTCTTACAATGAGCAGTTCTTC. This codes for CASSQDSYNEQFF. The full variable domain, with the rest looked up from reference TRBV7-2 and TRBJ2-1, is GAGVSQSPSNKVTEKGKDVELRCDPISGHTALYWYRQSLGQGLEFLIYFQGNSAPDKSGLPSDRFSAERTGGSVSTLTIQRTQQEDSAVYLCASSQDSYNEQFFGPGTRLTVL.

CDR3 protein: CASKLGAEGTQYF. For the CDR3, the DNA is TGTGCCAGCAAACTGGGGGCTGAAGGTACGCAGTATTTT. J is TRBJ2-3 and V is TRBV6-2 or TRBV6-3; D may be TRBD1 (6 bases). The CDR3 length is 13 residues. Per the germline V gene, CDR1 is MNHEY and CDR2 is SVGEGT. Deletions cut 7 bases from V and 8 bases from J, with 16 bases between.

The chain carries TRBV5-1 and TRBJ2-2; D uncertain. The CDR3 extends over 16 amino acids. Looked up from germline, CDR1 is SGHRS and CDR2 is YFSETQ. V lost 0 bases, J lost 5 bases, and 14 bases lay in between. The CDR3 loop is CASSLELGTLTGELFF. In DNA, the CDR3 is TGCGCCAGCAGCTTGGAATTGGGTACTTTGACCGGGGAGCTGTTTTTT.

This clonotype was seen a handful of times. This rearrangement joins TRBV18 to TRBJ2-5; D is possibly TRBD1 (5 bases). The CDR3 has 13 residues. V was trimmed by 2 bases and J by 9 bases, leaving 13 bases between them. CDR1 and CDR2 (germline): KGHSH, LQKENI. The CDR3 here is CASSPGPTAAQYF. DNA of the CDR3: TGTGCCAGCTCACCAGGGCCGACAGCCGCCCAGTACTTC.

This clonotype was seen repeatedly, ten times or more. The rearrangement links TRBV12-3 or TRBV12-4 to TRBJ2-7; D unresolved. The V and J ends lost 3 bases and 4 bases respectively, with 10 bases between them. This CDR3 spans 13 amino acids. The CDR3 DNA follows: TGTGCCAGCAGTTTCCTGCTTGAGTACGAGCAGTACTTC. Translating it yields CASSFLLEYEQYF.

This clonotype came up a few times. The J gene is TRBJ2-1, the V gene TRBV5-1; 8 bases are a match to TRBD2. The CDR3 extends over 16 amino acids. Germline CDR1 and CDR2: SGHRS and YFSETQ. V trimming: 4 bases; J trimming: 5 bases; junction bases outside the gene matches: 11. In DNA, the CDR3 is TGCGCCAGCAGCCCTCGTAGCGGGACTCTAGACAATGAGCAGTTCTTC. It specifies CASSPRSGTLDNEQFF.

There are a few counts of this clonotype. V gene TRBV30 combines with J gene TRBJ2-7, with TRBD2 as a possible D gene (6 bases). Per the germline V gene, CDR1 is GTSNPN and CDR2 is SVGIG (reference sequence). The CDR3 extends over 13 amino acids. V lost 1 base and J lost 6, with 13 bases in between. CDR3 DNA sequence: TGTGCCTGGAGTGGCTTGGAGGGCTCCGAGCAGTACTTC. Protein product: CAWSGLEGSEQYF.

CDR3 coding DNA: TGTGCCAGCAGCCCAGGGGCCGTTCCTGAAGCTTTCTTT. Encoded protein: CASSPGAVPEAFF. The chain recombines TRBV14 with TRBJ1-1; D is perhaps TRBD1 (6 bases). CDR1 and CDR2 from the germline V gene are SGHDN and FVKESK. CDR3 length equals 13 residues. The V end lost 4 bases, the J end lost 6 bases, and 12 bases lay between the germline ends.

Many counts were recorded for this clonotype. The chain uses TRBV7-2 and TRBJ2-5; D remains unclear. There are 13 residues in the CDR3. Germline CDR1 and CDR2: SGHTA and FQGNSA. V lost 5 bases, J lost 2 bases, and 9 bases lay in between. The CDR3 nucleotides read TGTGCCAGCAGCGAACGCGCACAAGAGACCCAGTACTTC. This sequence encodes CASSERAQETQYF.

Many counts were recorded for this clonotype. The rearrangement links TRBV29-1 to TRBJ2-7, with TRBD1 matching 7 bases. This CDR3 region has 13 residues. V lost 6 bases, J lost 5 bases, and 10 bases stayed unmatched. Germline lookup yields CDR1 SQVTM and CDR2 ANQGSEA. The CDR3 DNA reads TGCAGCGTGAAATGGGACAGAAGTAACGAGCAGTACTTC. Residues: CSVKWDRSNEQYF.

This clonotype was found many times. An end of the junction differs from the germline gene, which may be a read error. V gene TRBV7-6 combines with J gene TRBJ2-3; TRBD1 agrees at 7 bases. Germline values: CDR1 SGHVS, CDR2 FNYEAQ. The CDR3 length is 14 residues. The CDR3 here is CASSPGQVTDTQYF. In nucleotides, the CDR3 is TGTGCTAGCAGCCCTGGACAGGTCACAGATACGCAGTATTTT.

The chain joins TRBV20-1 to TRBJ2-1, with 7 bases that match TRBD2. The CDR3 has 13 amino acids. J gave up 7 bases and V 0 bases, and 3 bases lay outside the gene matches. The germline CDR1 and CDR2 sequences are DFQATT and SNEGSKA (reference sequence). Here the CDR3 reads CSARDGRANEQFF. The CDR3 nucleotides read TGCAGTGCTAGAGATGGGAGGGCTAATGAGCAGTTCTTC.

This clonotype was detected only a few times. This chain links TRBV28 with TRBJ2-5; 14 bases are a match to TRBD2. V trimming: 5 bases; J trimming: 5 bases; junction bases outside the gene matches: 4. Germline lookup yields CDR1 MDHEN and CDR2 SYDVKM. This CDR3 contains 15 residues. Written as DNA, the CDR3 is TGTGCCAGCAGTATGGGACTAGCGGGAGTGGAGACCCAGTACTTC. As protein: CASSMGLAGVETQYF.

The V call is TRBV10-2, the J call TRBJ2-1; TRBD2 is a possible D gene (6 bases). Germline loops: CDR1 WSHSY, CDR2 SAAADI. Trimming pared 5 bases from V and 4 bases from J, leaving 12 bases between. This CDR3 has 14 residues. CDR3 sequence (DNA): TGCGCCAGCAGTACTAGCACTACTTACAATGAGCAGTTCTTC. Translating it yields CASSTSTTYNEQFF.

This clonotype appeared a few times. The V and J genes are TRBV5-1 and TRBJ2-2; 10 positions match TRBD1. CDR1 SGHRS and CDR2 YFSETQ come from the germline V gene. There are 16 residues in the CDR3. Unmatched junction bases numbered 8, after V lost 5 bases and J lost 4 bases. The CDR3 bases are TGCGCCAGCAGACTCAACCGGGACAGGGGCACCGGGGAGCTGTTTTTT. Amino acid sequence: CASRLNRDRGTGELFF.

This clonotype appeared once. The chain combines TRBV5-1 with TRBJ2-3, with unresolved D. Germline CDR1 SGHRS, CDR2 YFSETQ. The CDR3 covers 16 residues. Trimming removed 3 bases at V and 2 bases at J, with 16 bases between. CDR3 protein: CASSYGPLRATDTQYF. In DNA form, the CDR3 reads TGCGCCAGCAGCTACGGACCCCTAAGGGCCACAGATACGCAGTATTTT. Full variable domain (missing parts from reference TRBV5-1 and TRBJ2-3): KAGVTQTPRYLIKTRGQQVTLSCSPISGHRSVSWYQQTPGQGLQFLFEYFSETQRNKGNFPGRFSGRQFSNSRSEMNVSTLELGDSALYLCASSYGPLRATDTQYFGPGTRLTVL.

The J gene is TRBJ2-7, the V gene TRBV2; tentatively, D is TRBD1 or TRBD2 (7 bases each). CDR3 length equals 16 residues. V was clipped by 4 bases and J by 3 bases, with 19 bases between them. From germline, CDR1 is SNHLY and CDR2 FYNNEI. CDR3 sequence: CASSGEGDSTLYEQYF. The CDR3 DNA reads TGTGCCAGCAGTGGGGAGGGGGACAGTACCCTCTACGAGCAGTACTTC.

This clonotype was detected many times. V usage is TRBV20-1 and J usage is TRBJ2-5; 8 nucleotides match TRBD1. Germline V gene lookup returns CDR1 DFQATT and CDR2 SNEGSKA (reference sequence). V was clipped by 6 bases and J by 2 bases; unmatched bases: 8. This CDR3 region has 14 residues. CDR3 nucleotide sequence: TGCAGTGCGTTCGTGGGGACAGGACAAGAGACCCAGTACTTC. This encodes CSAFVGTGQETQYF.

This chain links TRBV13 with TRBJ2-5; D ambiguous. CDR3 length: 14 amino acids. V shed 2 bases and J shed 4 bases, with 11 bases lying between them. CDR1 PRHDT and CDR2 FYEKMQ come from the germline V gene (reference sequence). The CDR3 region has the DNA TGTGCCAGCAGCTTAAACAGACTCCGAGAGACCCAGTACTTC. Translation: CASSLNRLRETQYF.

A word on this clonotype: A much larger clone sits a single nucleotide away, making a read error possible. The chain joins TRBV28 to TRBJ2-7; TRBD2 matches 14 bases. This CDR3 region has 20 residues. The V gene end was trimmed by 6 bases and the J gene end by 2 bases; junction bases not matched to a gene: 18. Germline V CDR1 and CDR2: MDHEN, SYDVKM. The CDR3 DNA follows: TGTGCCAGCAGCCCCAATTTACCCAGGACTAGCGGGAGGATCACCTACGAGCAGTACTTC. Translation gives CASSPNLPRTSGRITYEQYF.

This clonotype was counted ten times or more. The chain recombines TRBV7-2 with TRBJ2-3; 13 bases agree with TRBD2. There are 17 residues in the CDR3. The germline CDR1 and CDR2 sequences are SGHTA and FQGNSA. V shed 5 bases and J 4 bases; nucleotides not matched to a gene: 9. DNA of the CDR3: TGTGCCAGCAGCGACGACGGACTAGCGGGAGTTGCAGATACGCAGTATTTT. Its protein product is CASSDDGLAGVADTQYF.

This clonotype occurred a few times. The V gene is TRBV7-9, the J gene TRBJ2-2; tentative D call: TRBD2 (6 bases). This CDR3 comprises 15 residues. V lost 6 bases to trimming and J lost 4 bases, with 15 bases between them. Germline CDR1 is SEHNR and CDR2 is FQNEAQ (reference sequence). The CDR3 DNA is TGTGCCAGCAGGGGGACTGAGCTTGGCACCGGGGAGCTGTTTTTT. This encodes CASRGTELGTGELFF.

This chain connects TRBV29-1 to TRBJ2-7; 12 positions match TRBD2. CDR1 SQVTM and CDR2 ANQGSEA come from the germline V gene. V was pared by 6 bases and J by 2 bases, with 8 bases of the junction left unmatched. The CDR3 covers 15 residues. The CDR3 is CSVGILAGGPYEQYF. For the CDR3, the DNA is TGCAGCGTCGGGATCCTAGCGGGAGGGCCCTACGAGCAGTACTTC.